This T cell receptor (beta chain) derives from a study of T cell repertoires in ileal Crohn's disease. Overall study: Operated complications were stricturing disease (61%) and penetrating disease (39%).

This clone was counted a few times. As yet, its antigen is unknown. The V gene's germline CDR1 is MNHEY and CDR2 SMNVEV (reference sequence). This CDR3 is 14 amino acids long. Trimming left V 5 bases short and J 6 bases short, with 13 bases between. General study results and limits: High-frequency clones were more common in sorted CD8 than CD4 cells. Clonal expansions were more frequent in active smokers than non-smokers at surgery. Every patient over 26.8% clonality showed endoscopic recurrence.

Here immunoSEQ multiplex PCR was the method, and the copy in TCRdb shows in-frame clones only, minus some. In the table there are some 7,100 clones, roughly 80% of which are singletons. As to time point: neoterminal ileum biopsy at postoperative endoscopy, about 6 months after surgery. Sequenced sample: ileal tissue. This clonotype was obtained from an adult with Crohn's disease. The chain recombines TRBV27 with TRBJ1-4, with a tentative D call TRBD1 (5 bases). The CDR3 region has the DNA TGTGCCAGCAGTCGTCAGGGCCGGGATGAAAAACTGTTTTTT. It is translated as CASSRQGRDEKLFF.